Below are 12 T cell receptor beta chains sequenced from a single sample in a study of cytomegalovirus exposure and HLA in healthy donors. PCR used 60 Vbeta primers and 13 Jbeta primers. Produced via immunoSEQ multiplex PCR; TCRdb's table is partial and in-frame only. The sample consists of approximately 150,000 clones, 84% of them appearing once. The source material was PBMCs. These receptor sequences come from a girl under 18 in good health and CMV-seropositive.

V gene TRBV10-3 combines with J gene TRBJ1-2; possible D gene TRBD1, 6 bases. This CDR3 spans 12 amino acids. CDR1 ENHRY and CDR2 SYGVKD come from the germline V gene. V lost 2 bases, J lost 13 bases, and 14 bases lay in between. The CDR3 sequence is CAISEGWGHATF. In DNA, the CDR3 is TGTGCCATCAGTGAGGGATGGGGACACGCCACCTTC.

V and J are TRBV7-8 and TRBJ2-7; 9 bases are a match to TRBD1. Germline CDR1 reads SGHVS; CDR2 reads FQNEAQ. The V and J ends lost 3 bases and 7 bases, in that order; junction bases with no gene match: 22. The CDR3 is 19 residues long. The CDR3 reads CASSFGATRRQGGTGEQYF. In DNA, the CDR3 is TGTGCCAGCAGCTTCGGGGCCACCCGAAGACAGGGGGGTACCGGTGAGCAGTACTTC.

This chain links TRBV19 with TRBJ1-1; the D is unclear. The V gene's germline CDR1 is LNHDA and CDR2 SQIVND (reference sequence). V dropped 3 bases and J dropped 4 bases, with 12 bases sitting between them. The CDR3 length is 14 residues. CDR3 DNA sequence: TGTGCCAGTAGTATTCAAATGTCGGGCACTGAAGCTTTCTTT. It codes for CASSIQMSGTEAFF.

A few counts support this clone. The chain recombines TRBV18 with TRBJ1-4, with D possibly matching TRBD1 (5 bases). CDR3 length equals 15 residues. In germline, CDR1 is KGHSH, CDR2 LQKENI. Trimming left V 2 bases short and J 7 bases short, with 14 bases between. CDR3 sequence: CASSPGSGWGEKLFF. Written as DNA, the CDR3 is TGTGCCAGCTCACCAGGTTCAGGGTGGGGTGAAAAACTGTTTTTT.

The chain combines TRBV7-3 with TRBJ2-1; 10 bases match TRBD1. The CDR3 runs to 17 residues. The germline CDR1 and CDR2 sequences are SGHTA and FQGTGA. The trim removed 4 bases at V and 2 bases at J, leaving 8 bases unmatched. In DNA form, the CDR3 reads TGTGCCAGCAGCTCTACCACCGGGACAGGGGCCTACAATGAGCAGTTCTTC. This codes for CASSSTTGTGAYNEQFF.

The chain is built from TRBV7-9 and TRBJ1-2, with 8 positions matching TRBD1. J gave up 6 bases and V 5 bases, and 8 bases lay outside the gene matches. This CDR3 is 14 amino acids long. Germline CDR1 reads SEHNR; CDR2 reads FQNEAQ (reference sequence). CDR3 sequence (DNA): TGTGCCAGCAGCCTAGGAATGACAGGGGATGGCTACACCTTC. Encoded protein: CASSLGMTGDGYTF.

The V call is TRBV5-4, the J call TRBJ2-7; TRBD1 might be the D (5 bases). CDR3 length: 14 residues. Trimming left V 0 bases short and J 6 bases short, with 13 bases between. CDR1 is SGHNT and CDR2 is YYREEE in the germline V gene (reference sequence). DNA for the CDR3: TGTGCCAGCAGCTTGGGACAGTCCTGGGGCGAGCAGTACTTC. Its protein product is CASSLGQSWGEQYF.

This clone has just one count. CDR3 sequence (DNA): TGTGCCAGCAGCTTGGGGAGTGAAGCTTTCTTT. This translates into CASSLGSEAFF. The rearrangement links TRBV5-6 to TRBJ1-1; no reliable D call. The CDR3 has 11 amino acids. V lost 0 bases, J lost 7 bases, and 4 bases lay in between. Germline assignment: CDR1 SGHDT and CDR2 YYEEEE.

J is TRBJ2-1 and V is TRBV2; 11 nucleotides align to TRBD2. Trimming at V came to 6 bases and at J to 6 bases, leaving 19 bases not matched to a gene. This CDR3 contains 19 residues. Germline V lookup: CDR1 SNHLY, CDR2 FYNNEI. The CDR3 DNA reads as TGTGCCAGCAGGGGTGGGCCTAGCGGGGGGAGGCGGAAGGTCAATGAGCAGTTCTTC. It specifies CASRGGPSGGRRKVNEQFF.

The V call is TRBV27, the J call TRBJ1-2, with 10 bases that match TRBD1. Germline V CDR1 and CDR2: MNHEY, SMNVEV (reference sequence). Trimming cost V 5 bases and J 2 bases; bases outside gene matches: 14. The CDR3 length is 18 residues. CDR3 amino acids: CASSPYHLPGQGNYGYTF. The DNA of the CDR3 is TGTGCCAGCAGTCCTTACCACTTACCGGGACAGGGGAACTATGGCTACACCTTC.

The CDR3, as DNA: TGTGCCAGCAGCCTAAAGAGTAGTCTATTCTCTGGAAACACCATATATTTT. Encoded protein: CASSLKSSLFSGNTIYF. The chain has TRBV4-2 and TRBJ1-3; D uncertain. The CDR3 length is 17 residues. The germline CDR1 and CDR2 sequences are LGHNA and YNFKEQ. V was cut by 4 bases and J by 0 bases, with 16 bases left in between.

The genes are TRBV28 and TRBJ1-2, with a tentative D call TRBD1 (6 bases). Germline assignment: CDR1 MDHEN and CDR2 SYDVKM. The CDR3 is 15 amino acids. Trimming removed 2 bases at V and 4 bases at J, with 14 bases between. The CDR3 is CASSLGNREIYGYTF. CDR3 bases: TGTGCCAGCAGTTTAGGGAACAGGGAAATCTATGGCTACACCTTC.